The 32 T cell receptor beta chains below all came from one sample that was sequenced in a study of blood T cell repertoires in COVID-19. Using immunoSEQ multiplex PCR, the repertoire was profiled, and TCRdb retains in-frame clones only, with some absent. The data hold 150,000 to 200,000 clones, with about four fifths observed a single time. Specimen: peripheral blood. The receptors derive from a man aged 60-69 years with active or convalescent COVID-19.

The table lists this clone with a few counts. V gene TRBV5-6 combines with J gene TRBJ2-1, with D perhaps matching TRBD2 (6 bases). The length of the CDR3 is 17 residues. V lost 3 bases and J lost 6, with 22 bases in between. Germline values: CDR1 SGHDT, CDR2 YYEEEE. This chain's CDR3 is CASSWGRGFRDLNEQFF. Written as DNA, the CDR3 is TGTGCCAGCAGCTGGGGTCGGGGGTTCAGGGACCTCAATGAGCAGTTCTTC.

The chain joins TRBV2 to TRBJ2-3; 9 nucleotides agree with TRBD2. With 6 bases clipped from V and 1 base from J, the junction kept 5 bases outside the gene matches. Germline CDR1 reads SNHLY; CDR2 reads FYNNEI. The CDR3 extends over 15 amino acids. The CDR3 nucleotides read TGTGCCAGCAGCGGGACTAGCTTGGGCACAGATACGCAGTATTTT. Its protein product is CASSGTSLGTDTQYF.

This clone was detected only once. The junction and the germline gene differ at one end; a read error may be behind it. This chain's CDR3 is CASRRTGNIEAFF. CDR3 DNA: TGTGCCAGCAGGCGTACAGGAAACATTGAAGCTTTCTTT. V is TRBV27 and J is TRBJ1-1; a possible D gene is TRBD1 (5 bases). CDR3 length: 13 residues. Per germline, CDR1 MNHEY and CDR2 SMNVEV (reference sequence).

The gene calls are TRBV18 and TRBJ2-7; 7 bases map to TRBD2. This CDR3 contains 14 residues. Trimming removed 5 bases from V and 5 bases from J; junction bases left unmatched: 9. Germline CDR1 reads KGHSH; CDR2 reads LQKENI. Here the CDR3 reads CASSYSTSNHEQYF. CDR3 in DNA: TGTGCCAGCTCATATTCGACTAGCAATCACGAGCAGTACTTC.

The chain is built from TRBV5-1 and TRBJ1-1; D is perhaps TRBD1 (5 bases). This CDR3 has 15 amino acids. Trimming stripped 4 bases from V and 4 bases from J, with 17 bases between. Germline-derived CDR1 and CDR2 are SGHRS and YFSETQ. The CDR3 protein is CASSVQTEIITEAFF. The CDR3 nucleotides are TGCGCCAGCAGCGTTCAGACAGAAATAATCACTGAAGCTTTCTTT.

This clone has just one count. The rearrangement links TRBV18 to TRBJ1-5, with D perhaps TRBD1 (6 bases). The CDR3 has 15 amino acids. Germline-derived CDR1 and CDR2 are KGHSH and LQKENI. V lost 1 base and J 3 bases, leaving 10 bases between the germline ends. CDR3 protein: CASSPQTGDNQPQHF. The CDR3 DNA reads as TGTGCCAGCTCACCACAGACAGGTGACAATCAGCCCCAGCATTTT.

The sample holds a few counts of this clone. The chain carries TRBV28 and TRBJ2-7; TRBD1 might be the D (5 bases). This CDR3 is built from 15 residues. Germline-derived CDR1 and CDR2 are MDHEN and SYDVKM. Trimming pared 3 bases from V and 9 bases from J, leaving 21 bases between. In DNA form, the CDR3 reads TGTGCCAGCAGTTTGGTGGGTCAGACAAGGGGCGGGCAGTACTTC. The encoded protein is CASSLVGQTRGGQYF.

V gene TRBV6-5 combines with J gene TRBJ1-4; D unresolved. CDR3 length: 13 amino acids. CDR1 and CDR2 (germline): MNHEY, SVGAGI. V shed 2 bases and J shed 4 bases, with 5 bases lying between them. The CDR3 loop is CASSYSFNEKLFF. The CDR3 DNA reads TGTGCCAGCAGTTACAGCTTTAATGAAAAACTGTTTTTT.

V is TRBV6-5 and J is TRBJ2-3; D is uncertain. The CDR3 has 14 amino acids. Germline V lookup: CDR1 MNHEY, CDR2 SVGAGI. Trimming removed 5 bases at V and 4 bases at J, with 13 bases between. The CDR3 bases are TGTGCCAGCAGTCGAGCAGGAAGTGCAGATACGCAGTATTTT. Amino acid sequence: CASSRAGSADTQYF.

J is TRBJ1-2 and V is TRBV2; possibly TRBD1 for D (5 bases). From germline, CDR1 is SNHLY and CDR2 FYNNEI. The CDR3 sequence is 13 residues long. V was trimmed by 7 bases and J by 4 bases, leaving 13 bases between them. The CDR3 is CASTWGPSYGYTF. The CDR3 nucleotides are TGTGCCAGCACTTGGGGCCCGAGCTATGGCTACACCTTC.

This clone was seen only once. J is TRBJ1-1 and V is TRBV18, with TRBD1 identical over 8 bases. From germline, CDR1 is KGHSH and CDR2 LQKENI. V shed 0 bases and J 1 base; nucleotides not matched to a gene: 4. The CDR3 covers 16 residues. CDR3 residues: CASSPPSGGGNTEAFF. CDR3 nucleotide sequence: TGTGCCAGCTCACCACCGTCAGGGGGCGGGAACACTGAAGCTTTCTTT.

CDR3 region: CASSPQRQGEAFF. DNA for the CDR3: TGTGCCAGCAGTCCACAAAGACAGGGCGAAGCTTTCTTT. J is TRBJ1-1 and V is TRBV6-5, with 7 bases fitting TRBD1. The CDR3 length is 13 residues. In germline, CDR1 is MNHEY, CDR2 SVGAGI. Germline trimming cut 5 bases from V and 8 bases from J; bases unmatched to any gene: 8.

This clone came up a few times. The chain couples TRBV28 to TRBJ2-7; TRBD2 matches 11 bases. The J segment lost 3 bases and the V segment lost 5 bases, leaving 9 bases of the junction unmatched. Germline V CDR1 and CDR2: MDHEN, SYDVKM. The CDR3 is 16 amino acids. CDR3 residues: CASSPLAGDMDYEQYF. CDR3 in DNA: TGTGCCAGCAGTCCACTAGCGGGAGACATGGACTACGAGCAGTACTTC.

Written as DNA, the CDR3 is TGCGCCAGCAGCTTGGCTGCGCCAGGGTACGAGCAGTACTTC. The encoded protein is CASSLAAPGYEQYF. The rearrangement uses TRBV5-1 and TRBJ2-7; perhaps TRBD1 as D (5 bases). This CDR3 region has 14 residues. CDR1 SGHRS and CDR2 YFSETQ come from the germline V gene. The V end was cut by 0 bases, the J end by 4 bases, with 11 bases between. The whole variable domain, filled in from reference TRBV5-1 and TRBJ2-7, reads KAGVTQTPRYLIKTRGQQVTLSCSPISGHRSVSWYQQTPGQGLQFLFEYFSETQRNKGNFPGRFSGRQFSNSRSEMNVSTLELGDSALYLCASSLAAPGYEQYFGPGTRLTVT.

The rearrangement links TRBV30 to TRBJ2-1, with 10 bases fitting TRBD2. V lost 2 bases and J lost 5; bases outside the gene matches: 21. Germline V gene lookup returns CDR1 GTSNPN and CDR2 SVGIG (reference sequence). The CDR3 consists of 20 residues. CDR3 sequence reads: CAWSPSRDSGRAFRNNEQFF. The CDR3 DNA sequence: TGTGCCTGGAGTCCCTCCCGGGACAGCGGGAGGGCCTTTAGGAACAATGAGCAGTTCTTC.

The CDR3 region has the DNA TGTGCCAGCAGTGTATACATGGATACGCAGTATTTT. Translating gives CASSVYMDTQYF. The rearrangement links TRBV2 to TRBJ2-3; D gene ambiguous. CDR3 length equals 12 residues. The germline V and J ends were trimmed by 4 bases and 6 bases, with 8 bases remaining between them. In germline, CDR1 is SNHLY, CDR2 FYNNEI.

This clone is a singleton in its sample. The rearrangement links TRBV18 to TRBJ2-5, with 11 nucleotides matching TRBD2. Germline CDR1 is KGHSH and CDR2 is LQKENI. V dropped 2 bases and J dropped 4; count of bases not matched to a gene: 6. This CDR3 contains 16 residues. CDR3 region: CASSPSLAGGPETQYF. As DNA, the CDR3 is TGTGCCAGCTCACCATCGCTAGCGGGAGGACCAGAGACCCAGTACTTC.

The V gene is TRBV5-1, the J gene TRBJ2-3; 13 bases are a match to TRBD2. The CDR3 is made up of 16 amino acids. Germline V gene sequence: CDR1 SGHRS, CDR2 YFSETQ. The J segment lost 5 bases and the V segment lost 5 bases, leaving 8 bases of the junction unmatched. CDR3 region: CASSLGGTSGVDTQYF. The CDR3 DNA reads as TGCGCCAGCAGTCTTGGGGGGACTAGCGGGGTAGATACGCAGTATTTT.

The chain uses TRBV19 and TRBJ2-1, with 10 bases matching TRBD1. This CDR3 spans 15 amino acids. CDR1 is LNHDA and CDR2 is SQIVND in the germline V gene (reference sequence). Losses at the gene ends were 7 bases for V and 6 bases for J; bases not matched to a gene: 9. In DNA form, the CDR3 reads TGTGCCAGTACCAAACCGGGACAGGGGTTCAATGAGCAGTTCTTC. It specifies CASTKPGQGFNEQFF.

This chain connects TRBV28 to TRBJ1-3, with 7 positions matching TRBD1. Germline V gene sequence: CDR1 MDHEN, CDR2 SYDVKM. There are 16 residues in the CDR3. V lost 5 bases to trimming and J lost 0 bases; unmatched junction nucleotides: 7. In DNA, the CDR3 is TGTGCCAGCAGTGAACAGGGGACGAGCTCTGGAAACACCATATATTTT. Its protein product is CASSEQGTSSGNTIYF.

This clone was counted a few times. The chain carries TRBV28 and TRBJ2-7; D gene uncertain. The CDR3 is made up of 11 amino acids. V gave up 5 bases and J gave up 2 bases, with 4 bases separating them. CDR1 is MDHEN, CDR2 SYDVKM, per germline. CDR3: CASSTTYEQYF. CDR3 nucleotide sequence: TGTGCCAGCAGTACTACCTACGAGCAGTACTTC.

The rearrangement links TRBV9 to TRBJ1-4, with 7 bases fitting TRBD1. This CDR3 region has 16 residues. Germline V gene data show CDR1 as SGDLS and CDR2 as YYNGEE. The V segment lost 4 bases and the J segment 8 bases; nucleotides outside the gene matches: 14. Written as DNA, the CDR3 is TGTGCCAGCAGCCCTAGGGGCGGAACAGGGGACGAAAAACTGTTTTTT. Translation gives CASSPRGGTGDEKLFF.

There are a few counts of this clone. V usage is TRBV4-2 and J usage is TRBJ1-3; 12 positions match TRBD1. Per the germline V gene, CDR1 is LGHNA and CDR2 is YNFKEQ. J was trimmed by 2 bases and V by 7 bases; bases with no gene match: 6. The CDR3 totals 16 residues. The CDR3 loop is CASNQGQGAPGNTIYF. CDR3 sequence (DNA): TGTGCCAGCAACCAGGGACAGGGGGCGCCTGGAAACACCATATATTTT.

This clone was picked up a small number of times. The V gene is TRBV10-2, the J gene TRBJ1-3; D is ambiguous. The germline V and J ends were trimmed by 0 bases and 0 bases, with 6 bases remaining between them. Germline loops: CDR1 WSHSY, CDR2 SAAADI. This CDR3 region has 15 residues. The DNA of the CDR3 is TGCGCCAGCAGTGAGTCTCCAGGCTCTGGAAACACCATATATTTT. Translated, it gives CASSESPGSGNTIYF.

This clone has only a few counts. The CDR3 protein is CASSEYAVSSYEQYF. The CDR3 nucleotides read TGCGCCAGCAGTGAGTACGCGGTGAGCTCCTACGAGCAGTACTTC. The chain uses TRBV10-2 and TRBJ2-7; the D is unclear. V was trimmed by 1 base and J by 0 bases, leaving 10 bases between them. The length of the CDR3 is 15 residues. Germline lookup yields CDR1 WSHSY and CDR2 SAAADI.

This clone was observed a handful of times. This chain uses TRBV25-1 with TRBJ2-7; TRBD1 matches 10 bases. CDR1 and CDR2 (germline): MGHDK, SYGVNS. The CDR3 is 14 amino acids. Germline trimming cut 10 bases from V and 4 bases from J; bases unmatched to any gene: 10. The CDR3 DNA is TGTGCCACCTCAACGGACAGGGGGTCGTACGAGCAGTACTTC. Protein: CATSTDRGSYEQYF.

The chain employs TRBV12-5 and TRBJ2-7; possibly TRBD2 for D (6 bases). The CDR3 runs 14 residues. Germline V gives CDR1 LGHNT, CDR2 FRNRAP. V dropped 6 bases and J dropped 5 bases, with 17 bases sitting between them. Here the CDR3 DNA reads TGTGCTAGTGGCCCCGGGACTGCGGACCACGAGCAGTACTTC. Protein product: CASGPGTADHEQYF.

This chain connects TRBV5-1 to TRBJ2-2; possibly TRBD1 for D (6 bases). The germline gives CDR1 SGHRS, CDR2 YFSETQ. The germline V and J ends were trimmed by 2 bases and 2 bases, with 7 bases remaining between them. CDR3 length: 14 amino acids. In DNA form, the CDR3 reads TGCGCCAGCAGCTTAGGGGGAAACACCGGGGAGCTGTTTTTT. Amino acids: CASSLGGNTGELFF.

The rearrangement joins TRBV7-9 to TRBJ2-5, with a possible D match to TRBD2 (6 bases). The germline CDR1 and CDR2 sequences are SEHNR and FQNEAQ (reference sequence). With 0 bases removed from V and 0 bases from J, the gap between germline ends came to 8 bases. The CDR3 loop spans 15 amino acids. The CDR3 DNA is TGTGCCAGCAGCTTAGCCGGGAGCTACCAAGAGACCCAGTACTTC. Its protein product is CASSLAGSYQETQYF.

The chain joins TRBV27 to TRBJ2-2; TRBD2 matches at 8 bases. V lost 0 bases and J lost 5; bases outside the gene matches: 5. The CDR3 runs to 16 residues. Germline V gene sequence: CDR1 MNHEY, CDR2 SMNVEV (reference sequence). CDR3 in DNA: TGTGCCAGCAGTTTATCGGCGGGACTAGATACCGGGGAGCTGTTTTTT. Translated, it gives CASSLSAGLDTGELFF.

V is TRBV19 and J is TRBJ2-6; 10 positions match TRBD1. CDR3 size: 17 residues. V shed 3 bases, J shed 0 bases, and the junction held 2 bases outside the gene matches. Per germline, CDR1 LNHDA and CDR2 SQIVND (reference sequence). The CDR3: CASSMGQGTSGANVLTF. The CDR3 DNA sequence: TGTGCCAGTAGTATGGGACAGGGGACCTCTGGGGCCAACGTCCTGACTTTC.

The CDR3 is CASSLRSVNTGELFF. CDR3 DNA sequence: TGTGCCAGCAGTTTAAGGAGCGTGAACACCGGGGAGCTGTTTTTT. The chain has TRBV27 and TRBJ2-2; D ambiguous. The CDR3 is 15 residues long. Per germline, CDR1 MNHEY and CDR2 SMNVEV (reference sequence). V lost 2 bases and J 1 base, leaving 8 bases between the germline ends.